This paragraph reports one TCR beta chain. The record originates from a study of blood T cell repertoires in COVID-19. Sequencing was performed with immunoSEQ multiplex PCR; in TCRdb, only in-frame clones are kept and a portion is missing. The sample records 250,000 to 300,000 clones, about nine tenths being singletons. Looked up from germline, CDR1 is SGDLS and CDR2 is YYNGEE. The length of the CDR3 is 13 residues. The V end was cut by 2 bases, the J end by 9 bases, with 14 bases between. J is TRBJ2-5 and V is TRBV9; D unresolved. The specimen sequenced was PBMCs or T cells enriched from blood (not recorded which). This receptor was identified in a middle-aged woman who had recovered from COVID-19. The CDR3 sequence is CASSVGLSGSQYF. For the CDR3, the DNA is TGTGCCAGCAGCGTCGGTTTATCGGGTTCCCAGTACTTC. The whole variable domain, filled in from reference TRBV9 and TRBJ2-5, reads DSGVTQTPKHLITATGQRVTLRCSPRSGDLSVYWYQQSLDQGLQFLIQYYNGEERAKGNILERFSAQQFPDLHSELNLSSLELGDSALYFCASSVGLSGSQYFGPGTRLLVL.